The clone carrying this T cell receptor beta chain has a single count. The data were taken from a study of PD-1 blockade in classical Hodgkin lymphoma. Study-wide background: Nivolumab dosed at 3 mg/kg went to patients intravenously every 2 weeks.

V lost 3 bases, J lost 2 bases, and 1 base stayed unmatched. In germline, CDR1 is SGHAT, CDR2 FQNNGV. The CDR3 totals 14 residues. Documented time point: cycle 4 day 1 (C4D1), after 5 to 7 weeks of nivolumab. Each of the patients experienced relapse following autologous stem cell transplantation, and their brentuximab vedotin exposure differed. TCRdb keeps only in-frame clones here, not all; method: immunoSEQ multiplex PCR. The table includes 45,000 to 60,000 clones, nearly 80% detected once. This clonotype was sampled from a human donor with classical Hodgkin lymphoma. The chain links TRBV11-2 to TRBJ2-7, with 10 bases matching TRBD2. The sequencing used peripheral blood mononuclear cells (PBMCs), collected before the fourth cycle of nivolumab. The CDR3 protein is CASSFGTSAYEQYF. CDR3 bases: TGTGCCAGCAGCTTCGGGACTAGCGCCTACGAGCAGTACTTC.